The 32 T cell receptor beta chains below all came from one sample that was sequenced in a study of cytomegalovirus exposure and HLA in healthy donors (dated by TCRdb to about 2017). The protocol used for the library was the immunoSEQ multiplex PCR assay. Here the immuneACCESS table is served through TCRdb, limited to in-frame sequences with V and J called. Missing clones are a known gap in these copies; in checked studies unresolved V genes cover under half, and the rest lacks a known reason. The sample records about 72,000 clones, approximately 94% of which are singletons. The ten largest clonotypes hold about 0.63% of the sample. Sequenced sample: PBMCs. The source is a woman under 30 in good health and CMV-seronegative.

The chain carries TRBV28 and TRBJ2-2, with a possible D match to TRBD2 (5 bases). The CDR3 sequence is 15 residues long. Looked up from germline, CDR1 is MDHEN and CDR2 is SYDVKM. V dropped 8 bases and J dropped 4 bases, with 17 bases sitting between them. CDR3 in DNA: TGTGCCAGCCGAAGTCTAGCCACGAGCACCGGGGAGCTGTTTTTT. It is translated as CASRSLATSTGELFF.

This rearrangement joins TRBV2 to TRBJ2-2; 7 bases align to TRBD1. The CDR3 totals 15 residues. Trimming removed 6 bases from V and 7 bases from J; junction bases left unmatched: 11. Per germline, CDR1 SNHLY and CDR2 FYNNEI. The DNA of the CDR3 is TGTGCCAGCAGGGCCCTTATACAGGGGATCGGGGAGCTGTTTTTT. It is translated as CASRALIQGIGELFF.

The chain has TRBV2 and TRBJ1-2; D might be TRBD1 (5 bases). Trimming left V 1 base short and J 2 bases short, with 14 bases between. The CDR3 loop spans 16 amino acids. The V gene's germline CDR1 is SNHLY and CDR2 FYNNEI. This chain's CDR3 is CASSEGGQGRNYGYTF. The CDR3 DNA reads as TGTGCCAGCAGTGAAGGTGGCCAGGGTAGGAACTATGGCTACACCTTC.

This chain uses TRBV18 with TRBJ2-2; D may be TRBD1 (5 bases). The CDR3 spans 15 residues. Deletions cut 0 bases from V and 4 bases from J, with 9 bases between. Germline CDR1 KGHSH, CDR2 LQKENI. DNA for the CDR3: TGTGCCAGCTCACCACCAGGGGTTCGCACCGGGGAGCTGTTTTTT. Its protein is CASSPPGVRTGELFF.

The chain links TRBV18 to TRBJ1-2, with TRBD1 matching 7 bases. The V and J ends lost 3 bases and 0 bases, in that order; junction bases with no gene match: 7. The CDR3 contains 16 residues. The germline V gene has CDR1 KGHSH and CDR2 LQKENI. CDR3 sequence: CASSPDLTGTNYGYTF. CDR3 bases: TGTGCCAGCTCACCGGATTTGACAGGGACTAACTATGGCTACACCTTC.

The chain joins TRBV19 to TRBJ1-6; TRBD1 matches 8 bases. The CDR3 consists of 15 residues. Per germline, CDR1 LNHDA and CDR2 SQIVND (reference sequence). V shed 7 bases and J 8 bases; nucleotides not matched to a gene: 10. The CDR3: CASTPAGGADSPLHF. CDR3 sequence (DNA): TGTGCCAGTACTCCAGCAGGGGGCGCAGATTCACCCCTCCACTTT.

This clone was recorded a few times. V usage is TRBV13 and J usage is TRBJ2-7, with 10 nucleotides matching TRBD2. CDR1 is PRHDT, CDR2 FYEKMQ, per germline (reference sequence). The J segment lost 3 bases and the V segment lost 5 bases, leaving 4 bases of the junction unmatched. The CDR3 has 14 residues. For the CDR3, the DNA is TGTGCCAGCAGCAAAGCGGGGGGGTTCTACGAGCAGTACTTC. Translating gives CASSKAGGFYEQYF.

The rearrangement joins TRBV7-9 to TRBJ1-4, with D possibly matching TRBD1 (5 bases). CDR3 size: 16 residues. V lost 0 bases to trimming and J lost 7 bases, with 15 bases between them. The germline V gene encodes CDR1 SEHNR and CDR2 FQNEAQ (reference sequence). As DNA, the CDR3 is TGTGCCAGCAGCTTAGCGAAGGCAGGGTGGGTTGAAAAACTGTTTTTT. This sequence encodes CASSLAKAGWVEKLFF.

V gene TRBV7-9 combines with J gene TRBJ2-7, with a tentative D call TRBD1 (6 bases). The CDR3 contains 14 residues. Germline V gene lookup returns CDR1 SEHNR and CDR2 FQNEAQ (reference sequence). Trimming took off 6 bases at V and 0 bases at J, with 12 bases between the two ends. The CDR3 reads CASSHDRSSYEQYF. The CDR3 DNA reads TGTGCCAGCAGTCACGACAGGAGCTCCTACGAGCAGTACTTC.

This clone has a handful of counts. CDR3 bases: TGTGCCAGCTCACCACTAGACACCCATGGCTACACCTTC. Amino acids: CASSPLDTHGYTF. The genes are TRBV18 and TRBJ1-2; D ambiguous. Germline V gene lookup returns CDR1 KGHSH and CDR2 LQKENI. The CDR3 extends over 13 amino acids. Trimming shortened V by 1 base and J by 6 bases, and 9 bases separated the two germline ends.

The V gene is TRBV5-4, the J gene TRBJ2-5; 9 nucleotides match TRBD2. This CDR3 has 16 amino acids. The V segment lost 4 bases and the J segment 5 bases; nucleotides outside the gene matches: 12. Germline lookup yields CDR1 SGHNT and CDR2 YYREEE (reference sequence). This chain's CDR3 is CASSPEMRGGGETQYF. The CDR3 nucleotides read TGTGCCAGCAGCCCGGAGATGCGGGGGGGCGGCGAGACCCAGTACTTC.

The rearrangement joins TRBV28 to TRBJ1-5; 7 nucleotides match TRBD1. V was pared by 5 bases and J by 4 bases, with 8 bases of the junction left unmatched. The CDR3 covers 15 residues. Germline assignment: CDR1 MDHEN and CDR2 SYDVKM. In nucleotides, the CDR3 is TGTGCCAGCAGTCCAGGGGGACTTCCTAATCAGCCCCAGCATTTT. Residues: CASSPGGLPNQPQHF.

The chain recombines TRBV27 with TRBJ1-2, with TRBD1 identical over 8 bases. Unmatched junction bases numbered 4, after V lost 6 bases and J lost 7 bases. Germline V CDR1 and CDR2: MNHEY, SMNVEV (reference sequence). This CDR3 spans 12 amino acids. The CDR3 DNA follows: TGTGCCAGCAGCGGACAGGGTAGTGGCTACACCTTC. This sequence encodes CASSGQGSGYTF.

The chain employs TRBV7-8 and TRBJ1-1; tentative D call: TRBD1 (6 bases). CDR1 is SGHVS and CDR2 is FQNEAQ in the germline V gene. This CDR3 comprises 18 residues. V dropped 3 bases and J dropped 0 bases, with 20 bases sitting between them. The CDR3 sequence: CASSFTDSGEPMNTEAFF. CDR3 sequence (DNA): TGTGCCAGCAGCTTCACGGACAGTGGGGAACCAATGAACACTGAAGCTTTCTTT.

The V gene is TRBV27, the J gene TRBJ1-1; 12 bases fit TRBD1. Trimming took 7 bases from V and 4 from J; bases not matched to a gene: 10. CDR3 size: 16 residues. Germline CDR1 MNHEY, CDR2 SMNVEV (reference sequence). In DNA, the CDR3 is TGTGCCAGCAACCCCGGGACAGGGGGCGCCGGCACTGAAGCTTTCTTT. Translation gives CASNPGTGGAGTEAFF.

This rearrangement joins TRBV7-2 to TRBJ2-1, with 9 bases that match TRBD2. Trimming removed 5 bases from V and 6 bases from J; junction bases left unmatched: 11. The CDR3 is made up of 16 amino acids. Germline CDR1 reads SGHTA; CDR2 reads FQGNSA. The chain's CDR3 is CASSPAGRGGLNEQFF. The CDR3 region has the DNA TGTGCCAGCAGCCCCGCTGGGCGGGGGGGCCTCAATGAGCAGTTCTTC.

The J gene is TRBJ1-6, the V gene TRBV2, with D perhaps matching TRBD1 (6 bases). The CDR3 loop spans 15 amino acids. The germline gives CDR1 SNHLY, CDR2 FYNNEI. Trimming left V 6 bases short and J 5 bases short, with 14 bases between. The CDR3 loop reads CASRIGQFNNSPLHF. CDR3 coding DNA: TGTGCCAGCAGGATCGGACAGTTTAATAATTCACCCCTCCACTTT.

The rearrangement joins TRBV4-1 to TRBJ1-6; TRBD1 aligns across 7 bases. Trimming at V came to 4 bases and at J to 6 bases, leaving 12 bases not matched to a gene. CDR1 is MGHRA and CDR2 is YSYEKL in the germline V gene. The CDR3 is made up of 17 amino acids. In nucleotides, the CDR3 is TGCGCCAGCAGCCTCGGACAGGTTCGAAATATTAATTCACCCCTCCACTTT. This sequence encodes CASSLGQVRNINSPLHF.

CDR3 coding DNA: TGTGCCAGCAGCTTGGGACTCTTCGATGAGCAGTTCTTC. Amino acid sequence: CASSLGLFDEQFF. V and J are TRBV9 and TRBJ2-1, with D perhaps TRBD2 (6 bases). This CDR3 spans 13 amino acids. V was trimmed by 4 bases and J by 8 bases, leaving 13 bases between them. Germline loops: CDR1 SGDLS, CDR2 YYNGEE.

This clone was seen only once. The chain carries TRBV5-3 and TRBJ2-7; 8 bases are a match to TRBD1. TRBV5-3 is assigned to the ORF class and has an uncertain function. CDR3 size: 15 residues. V shed 2 bases and J 7 bases; nucleotides not matched to a gene: 11. This chain's CDR3 is CARSFGRQGAGEQYF. The CDR3 DNA reads as TGTGCCAGAAGCTTTGGGAGGCAGGGGGCTGGGGAGCAGTACTTC.

The rearrangement joins TRBV15 to TRBJ2-3; the match to TRBD2 covers 11 bases. V was pared by 0 bases and J by 2 bases, with 4 bases of the junction left unmatched. Germline CDR1 and CDR2: LNHNV and YYDKDF (reference sequence). The CDR3 loop spans 17 amino acids. In DNA form, the CDR3 reads TGTGCCACCAGCAGAGAAACTAGCGGGGGATCCACAGATACGCAGTATTTT. It encodes CATSRETSGGSTDTQYF. The whole variable domain, filled in from reference TRBV15 and TRBJ2-3, reads DAMVIQNPRYQVTQFGKPVTLSCSQTLNHNVMYWYQQKSSQAPKLLFHYYDKDFNNEADTPDNFQSRRPNTSFCFLDIRSPGLGDTAMYLCATSRETSGGSTDTQYFGPGTRLTVL.

V is TRBV19 and J is TRBJ1-4, with 7 bases fitting TRBD1. The CDR3 is 14 residues long. V was clipped by 5 bases and J by 8 bases; unmatched bases: 8. Germline V CDR1 and CDR2: LNHDA, SQIVND (reference sequence). The CDR3 region has the DNA TGTGCCAGTAGTGGAATAGGGGGCTCCGAAAAACTGTTTTTT. Its protein is CASSGIGGSEKLFF.

This clone was recorded once. V is TRBV29-1 and J is TRBJ2-3; a weak D match, TRBD1 (6 bases). This CDR3 contains 12 residues. The V end was cut by 7 bases, the J end by 6 bases, with 14 bases between. The V gene's germline CDR1 is SQVTM and CDR2 ANQGSEA. CDR3 in amino acids: CSATPRGDTQYF. In nucleotides, the CDR3 is TGCAGCGCCACCCCGAGGGGGGATACGCAGTATTTT.

The chain is built from TRBV5-1 and TRBJ1-2; D not certain. Germline values: CDR1 SGHRS, CDR2 YFSETQ. The CDR3 has 14 residues. The V end lost 4 bases, the J end lost 7 bases, and 17 bases lay between the germline ends. The chain's CDR3 is CASSRRHDSPGYTF. In DNA, the CDR3 is TGCGCCAGCAGCAGAAGACACGATTCACCTGGCTACACCTTC.

This clone was recorded only once. The V and J genes are TRBV11-1 and TRBJ1-1, with a possible D match to TRBD1 (6 bases). CDR3 length equals 15 residues. Trimming removed 7 bases from V and 3 bases from J, with 18 bases in between. Germline-derived CDR1 and CDR2 are SGHAT and FQDESV (reference sequence). Written as DNA, the CDR3 is TGTGCCAGCACCCACCAGGCAGGGGCGGACACTGAAGCTTTCTTT. Protein product: CASTHQAGADTEAFF.

The rearrangement joins TRBV18 to TRBJ2-1; 9 bases are shared with TRBD2. Trimming took 0 bases from V and 8 from J; bases not matched to a gene: 11. CDR3 size: 17 residues. Looked up from germline, CDR1 is KGHSH and CDR2 is LQKENI. CDR3 amino acids: CASSPPPVAGVSYEQFF. The CDR3 coding sequence is TGTGCCAGCTCACCACCCCCGGTAGCGGGGGTCTCCTATGAGCAGTTCTTC. The variable domain in full, with the rest retrieved from reference TRBV18 and TRBJ2-1, is NAGVMQNPRHLVRRRGQEARLRCSPMKGHSHVYWYRQLPEEGLKFMVYLQKENIIDESGMPKERFSAEFPKEGPSILRIQQVVRGDSAAYFCASSPPPVAGVSYEQFFGPGTRLTVL.

The chain combines TRBV28 with TRBJ1-2; D not certain. The CDR3 covers 14 residues. The V gene's germline CDR1 is MDHEN and CDR2 SYDVKM. The V and J ends lost 4 bases and 2 bases respectively, with 11 bases between them. DNA of the CDR3: TGTGCCAGCAGTTCCACCGGGAAAAACTATGGCTACACCTTC. Its translation: CASSSTGKNYGYTF.

The chain uses TRBV6-5 and TRBJ1-1; 9 nucleotides agree with TRBD1. The CDR3 is made up of 16 amino acids. The trim removed 4 bases at V and 0 bases at J, leaving 6 bases unmatched. Germline V gives CDR1 MNHEY, CDR2 SVGAGI. CDR3 sequence: CASSLRTGDMNTEAFF. The CDR3 coding sequence is TGTGCCAGCAGTTTGCGGACAGGGGATATGAACACTGAAGCTTTCTTT.

The chain employs TRBV27 and TRBJ1-2; 11 nucleotides line up with TRBD1. Unmatched junction bases numbered 15, after V lost 4 bases and J lost 8 bases. Per germline, CDR1 MNHEY and CDR2 SMNVEV (reference sequence). This CDR3 contains 17 residues. In DNA, the CDR3 is TGTGCCAGCAGTTCGCGGGACAGGGGGGATCAGGGTTGGGGCTACACCTTC. It specifies CASSSRDRGDQGWGYTF.

The rearrangement links TRBV11-2 to TRBJ2-3; 7 positions agree with TRBD2. Germline V gene lookup returns CDR1 SGHAT and CDR2 FQNNGV. CDR3 size: 18 residues. J lost 3 bases, V lost 2 bases, and 14 bases had no gene match. The CDR3 sequence is CASSLRGGGQQTTDTQYF. In DNA form, the CDR3 reads TGTGCCAGCAGCTTAAGGGGCGGGGGTCAACAAACTACAGATACGCAGTATTTT.

This sequence joins TRBV6-4 and TRBJ1-6; TRBD1 matches 8 bases. This CDR3 spans 14 amino acids. V was clipped by 5 bases and J by 4 bases; unmatched bases: 1. CDR1 and CDR2 (germline): MRHNA, SNTAGT. The CDR3, as DNA: TGTGCCAGCAGTCAGGGGGCATATAATTCACCCCTCCACTTT. It encodes CASSQGAYNSPLHF.

This rearrangement joins TRBV30 to TRBJ2-6; the match to TRBD1 covers 9 bases. Germline values: CDR1 GTSNPN, CDR2 SVGIG (reference sequence). The length of the CDR3 is 17 residues. The V gene end was trimmed by 3 bases and the J gene end by 3 bases; junction bases not matched to a gene: 9. The CDR3 coding sequence is TGTGCCTGGAGCACCCGGGACAGGGCTGGTGGGGCCAACGTCCTGACTTTC. Encoded protein: CAWSTRDRAGGANVLTF. Supplemented by reference TRBV30 and TRBJ2-6, the full variable domain reads SQTIHQWPATLVQPVGSPLSLECTVEGTSNPNLYWYRQAAGRGLQLLFYSVGIGQISSEVPQNLSASRPQDRQFILSSKKLLLSDSGFYLCAWSTRDRAGGANVLTFGAGSRLTVL.